Below, 22 T cell receptor beta chains from the same sample are listed, as sequenced in a study of T cells in Graves' hyperthyroidism and ophthalmopathy. Amplification of TCR beta CDR3 regions was performed using RNA transcripts as template. The TCR CDR3 was amplified in a first-round RT-PCR using the HTBI primer set. TCRdb reprocessed the multiplex PCR reads via MiXCR and lists one record per CDR3 protein. Of approximately 430,000 distinct CDR3 sequences in the sample, 15% to 17% are singletons; the top ten hold just under 8%. Input material: blood. Receptors were obtained from a woman between 18 and 29 years old with Graves' hyperthyroidism.

This clonotype was recorded at least ten times. The gene calls are TRBV19 and TRBJ2-7, with 7 bases identical to TRBD2. Germline loops: CDR1 LNHDA, CDR2 SQIVND (reference sequence). Germline trimming cut 1 base from V and 7 bases from J; bases unmatched to any gene: 19. The CDR3 runs 18 residues. The CDR3 protein is CASSIAPGSGGSVQEQYF. CDR3 sequence (DNA): TGTGCCAGTAGTATAGCCCCTGGTTCAGGCGGGAGCGTCCAAGAGCAGTACTTC.

The chain combines TRBV5-4 with TRBJ2-2, with 8 positions matching TRBD1. J gave up 3 bases and V 0 bases, and 25 bases lay outside the gene matches. Germline values: CDR1 SGHNT, CDR2 YYREEE (reference sequence). This CDR3 is built from 23 residues. CDR3 DNA sequence: TGTGCCAGCAGCTTGGCCACGGGGGAAGGACGAAGGACAGGGCGAATTCACACCGGGGAGCTGTTTTTT. This codes for CASSLATGEGRRTGRIHTGELFF.

This clonotype was detected many times. CDR3 loop: CASSSRTGGYAEQYF. The CDR3 nucleotides are TGTGCCAGCAGCTCGCGGACAGGGGGTTACGCCGAGCAGTACTTC. The rearrangement uses TRBV5-6 and TRBJ2-7; 10 nucleotides line up with TRBD1. The CDR3 runs 15 residues. Per the germline V gene, CDR1 is SGHDT and CDR2 is YYEEEE. V lost 3 bases and J lost 6; bases outside the gene matches: 9.

There are many counts of this clonotype. The V gene is TRBV6-1, the J gene TRBJ2-5; D is ambiguous. Trimming cost V 5 bases and J 1 base, with 8 bases left between them. This CDR3 has 13 amino acids. In germline, CDR1 is MNHNS, CDR2 SASEGT. CDR3 protein: CASSNTFQETQYF. CDR3 bases: TGTGCCAGCAGTAACACTTTCCAAGAGACCCAGTACTTC.

This clonotype was picked up many times. The V gene is TRBV12-3 or TRBV12-4, the J gene TRBJ2-7; TRBD2 matches 10 bases. The CDR3 spans 16 residues. V lost 5 bases to trimming and J lost 3 bases; unmatched junction nucleotides: 10. For the CDR3, the DNA is TGTGCCAGCAGTGCACCTTTAGCGGGAGGAGTCTACGAGCAGTACTTC. Its protein product is CASSAPLAGGVYEQYF.

The table lists this clonotype with many counts. The chain joins TRBV30 to TRBJ1-1; D may be TRBD1 (5 bases). CDR1 and CDR2 (germline): GTSNPN, SVGIG (reference sequence). V was cut by 5 bases and J by 11 bases, with 21 bases left in between. CDR3 length equals 13 residues. As DNA, the CDR3 is TGTGCCTGGGCTCCTCCGGGGCGGAGGAGGGCTTTCTTT. It specifies CAWAPPGRRRAFF. Full variable domain (missing parts from reference TRBV30 and TRBJ1-1): SQTIHQWPATLVQPVGSPLSLECTVEGTSNPNLYWYRQAAGRGLQLLFYSVGIGQISSEVPQNLSASRPQDRQFILSSKKLLLSDSGFYLCAWAPPGRRRAFFGQGTRLTVV.

This clonotype was seen repeatedly, ten times or more. The rearrangement uses TRBV11-3 and TRBJ2-3, with a weak D call TRBD2 (5 bases). In germline, CDR1 is SGHNT, CDR2 YENEEA. Trimming stripped 3 bases from V and 2 bases from J, with 15 bases between. CDR3 size: 16 residues. The CDR3 loop reads CASSFQRYYSTDTQYF. The CDR3 nucleotides are TGTGCCAGCAGCTTCCAGCGGTACTATTCCACAGATACGCAGTATTTT.

The CDR3 loop reads CASRGDGETQYF. DNA for the CDR3: TGCGCCAGCAGAGGGGACGGAGAGACCCAGTACTTC. The V gene is TRBV5-1, the J gene TRBJ2-5; D is perhaps TRBD1 or TRBD2 (5 bases each). Germline V lookup: CDR1 SGHRS, CDR2 YFSETQ. This CDR3 spans 12 amino acids. Trimming stripped 5 bases from V and 4 bases from J, with 9 bases between. Full variable domain (missing parts from reference TRBV5-1 and TRBJ2-5): KAGVTQTPRYLIKTRGQQVTLSCSPISGHRSVSWYQQTPGQGLQFLFEYFSETQRNKGNFPGRFSGRQFSNSRSEMNVSTLELGDSALYLCASRGDGETQYFGPGTRLLVL.

The J gene is TRBJ2-7, the V gene TRBV7-2; D uncertain. The CDR3 is made up of 14 amino acids. From germline, CDR1 is SGHTA and CDR2 FQGNSA. V lost 1 base and J 6 bases, leaving 13 bases between the germline ends. The CDR3 sequence is CASSLVVALSEQYF. DNA of the CDR3: TGTGCCAGCAGCTTAGTGGTAGCTCTAAGCGAGCAGTACTTC.

This clonotype was picked up many times. The CDR3 loop reads CASKPGGGEPYNEQFF. The CDR3 DNA is TGTGCCAGCAAACCTGGTGGAGGGGAACCCTACAATGAGCAGTTCTTC. The gene calls are TRBV12-3 or TRBV12-4 and TRBJ2-1, with D possibly TRBD2 on 6 matching bases. V lost 7 bases and J lost 2, with 18 bases in between. This CDR3 has 16 amino acids.

In its sample, this clonotype was seen many times. The chain recombines TRBV20-1 with TRBJ1-2; no reliable D call. This CDR3 contains 12 residues. V gave up 6 bases and J gave up 4 bases, with 12 bases separating them. The germline V gene encodes CDR1 DFQATT and CDR2 SNEGSKA (reference sequence). The CDR3 region is CSAGIGSYGYTF. CDR3 coding DNA: TGCAGTGCCGGAATAGGTTCCTATGGCTACACCTTC.

There are many counts of this clonotype. The gene calls are TRBV6-1 and TRBJ1-2; 9 nucleotides align to TRBD1. This CDR3 region has 19 residues. V lost 3 bases, J lost 0 bases, and 14 bases stayed unmatched. Germline V gene sequence: CDR1 MNHNS, CDR2 SASEGT. The CDR3 reads CASSDQPGQGVPANYGYTF. CDR3 bases: TGTGCCAGCAGTGACCAGCCGGGACAGGGAGTCCCAGCTAACTATGGCTACACCTTC.

This chain joins TRBV4-1 and TRBJ2-3; 8 bases fit TRBD2. The CDR3 length is 19 residues. Germline lookup yields CDR1 MGHRA and CDR2 YSYEKL. The J segment lost 6 bases and the V segment lost 4 bases, leaving 21 bases of the junction unmatched. DNA of the CDR3: TGCGCCAGCAGCCGAGAGGGCGGGGGAGTCGGGACTAGTCTCGATACGCAGTATTTT. Translated, it gives CASSREGGGVGTSLDTQYF.

This clonotype has at least ten counts. The chain links TRBV6-1 to TRBJ1-2; TRBD1 matches at 7 bases. V lost 6 bases, J lost 7 bases, and 8 bases stayed unmatched. The CDR3 sequence is 13 residues long. Germline assignment: CDR1 MNHNS and CDR2 SASEGT. CDR3 sequence reads: CASRKMGQTGYTF. In nucleotides, the CDR3 is TGTGCCAGCAGGAAGATGGGACAGACTGGCTACACCTTC.

The rearrangement links TRBV5-6 to TRBJ2-7; D is perhaps TRBD2 (6 bases). Germline CDR1 and CDR2: SGHDT and YYEEEE. The CDR3 contains 15 residues. The V gene lost 0 bases and the J gene lost 2 bases, with 12 bases spanning the gap. CDR3 amino acids: CASSLVGTPTYEQYF. DNA of the CDR3: TGTGCCAGCAGCTTGGTGGGGACTCCGACCTACGAGCAGTACTTC.

Remarks on this clonotype: Since the CDR3 does not end with the conserved phenylalanine or tryptophan, this likely comes from a read error. The chain uses TRBV6-1 and TRBJ1-3; D is uncertain. The CDR3 runs 14 residues. Looked up from germline, CDR1 is MNHNS and CDR2 is SASEGT. The V end was cut by 4 bases, the J end by 0 bases, with 7 bases between. CDR3 residues: CASSGTASGNTIYV. DNA for the CDR3: TGTGCCAGCAGTGGTACAGCCTCTGGAAACACCATATATGTT.

This clonotype was recorded a few times. The V gene is TRBV18, the J gene TRBJ2-2, with D possibly called TRBD1 or TRBD2 (7 bases each). This CDR3 contains 20 residues. CDR1 and CDR2 from the germline V gene are KGHSH and LQKENI. V gave up 1 base and J gave up 4 bases, with 25 bases separating them. CDR3 DNA: TGTGCCAGCTCACCACGCGACAGGGAGGGGTTCGTCCTGGTCACCGGGGAGCTGTTTTTT. Residues: CASSPRDREGFVLVTGELFF.

This clonotype was recorded at least ten times. V usage is TRBV11-2 and J usage is TRBJ2-1; either TRBD1 or TRBD2 may supply D (5 bases each). This CDR3 has 15 residues. Trimming left V 2 bases short and J 5 bases short, with 13 bases between. The germline CDR1 and CDR2 sequences are SGHAT and FQNNGV. As DNA, the CDR3 is TGTGCCAGCAGCTTATATCCGGGGACGAACAATGAGCAGTTCTTC. This sequence encodes CASSLYPGTNNEQFF.

The rearrangement joins TRBV2 to TRBJ2-5; 7 nucleotides agree with TRBD2. The CDR3 has 13 amino acids. V lost 3 bases, J lost 5 bases, and 3 bases stayed unmatched. From germline, CDR1 is SNHLY and CDR2 FYNNEI. CDR3 bases: TGTGCCAGCAGTGATGTGGGGGGGGAGACCCAGTACTTC. It encodes CASSDVGGETQYF.

This clonotype was seen ten or more times. V usage is TRBV2 and J usage is TRBJ2-7, with a weak D call TRBD2 (7 bases). V shed 4 bases and J shed 0 bases, with 13 bases lying between them. The CDR3 extends over 15 amino acids. Germline V gene data show CDR1 as SNHLY and CDR2 as FYNNEI. The chain's CDR3 is CASSGSGDISYEQYF. CDR3 DNA: TGTGCCAGCAGTGGGAGCGGGGACATCTCCTACGAGCAGTACTTC.

V gene TRBV28 combines with J gene TRBJ1-5; TRBD1 matches at 12 bases. CDR1 and CDR2 from the germline V gene are MDHEN and SYDVKM. Trimming at V came to 5 bases and at J to 1 base, leaving 9 bases not matched to a gene. CDR3 length: 18 residues. DNA for the CDR3: TGTGCCAGCAGTAACCGGGACAGGGGGCGGAAGAGCAATCAGCCCCAGCATTTT. This gives the protein CASSNRDRGRKSNQPQHF. Looking up the rest from reference TRBV28 and TRBJ1-5 gives the full variable domain: DVKVTQSSRYLVKRTGEKVFLECVQDMDHENMFWYRQDPGLGLRLIYFSYDVKMKEKGDIPEGYSVSREKKERFSLILESASTNQTSMYLCASSNRDRGRKSNQPQHFGDGTRLSIL.

This clonotype was seen many times. The rearrangement joins TRBV3-1 to TRBJ2-2; 8 nucleotides match TRBD1. V gave up 3 bases and J gave up 2 bases; unmatched junction bases: 2. The CDR3 extends over 15 amino acids. CDR1 is LGHDT and CDR2 is YNNKEL in the germline V gene (reference sequence). This CDR3 reads CASSQGQVNTGELFF. In nucleotides, the CDR3 is TGTGCCAGCAGCCAGGGACAGGTAAACACCGGGGAGCTGTTTTTT.